The present TCR beta chain was sequenced within a study of T cell responses to AZD1222 COVID-19 vaccine (dated by TCRdb to about 2021). Broadly, across the study: A total of 233 trial participants underwent TCR sequencing, of whom some 210 received two doses of AZD1222 and some 26 received two doses of the MenACWY control vaccine. Trial participants were enrolled by age into 18-55, 56-69 and 70-plus year subgroups, with roughly 160, 29 and 62 TCR-sequenced participants respectively.

V gives up 3 bases and J gives up 0 bases, and the segment between their germline ends measures 13 bases. The CDR3 numbers 17 residues from cysteine through phenylalanine. Just CDR3 DNA is preserved here, 51 bases in frame from base 1. The germline V gene specifies KGHDR as CDR1 and SFDVKD as CDR2. Results and caveats for the whole study, not just this receptor: The 56-69-year group was small, and its depth increase did not reach significance, likely because of low power. Vaccine-associated CD4 TCRs spanned the whole spike protein, with dominant responses in regions 160-218 and 743-854. Participants were mostly white British and included more females than males, and it was suggested by the authors that clonal diversity may have been underestimated. Conclusions about previously exposed vaccinees are limited because only six or seven AZD1222 recipients were SARS-CoV-2 seropositive at baseline. After two AZD1222 doses, both the breadth and the depth of spike-specific TCRs were significantly higher than at day 0 and than in MenACWY recipients. Nearly half of unique spike-specific TCRs reportedly recognized epitopes outside regions mutated in the B.1.351 and B.1.1.7 variants. Because no samples from the day 14 peak response were available, repertoires could be characterized only after the peak T cell response.

Comment on this clone: No antigen is known for it. No base qualities exist here, and no much larger clone lies one base off it.

The CDR3 regions of human TCRbeta chains were analyzed by immunosequencing. In the source study's methods: TCRs in the repertoires were compared against a reference library of SARS-CoV-2-specific TCRs that had been generated with the MIRA antigen-specificity platform. Breadth was defined as the fraction of unique TCRs that were SARS-CoV-2-associated, and depth was defined as the fraction of total T cells that were SARS-CoV-2-associated. Each spike-specific TCR was assigned to its reactive spike region and to a CD4 or CD8 class using the MIRA data. Log10-transformed breadth and depth values were compared by one-way ANOVA with Sidak's multiple comparisons tests. Not all clones reach the TCRdb copy of this immuneACCESS table, which keeps in-frame sequences only. Checked studies attribute under half of the gap to unresolved V genes and leave the rest unexplained. V, J and clone size are taken as reported in that table, and D and trimming were inferred from the DNA itself. Recorded for this sample are about 160,000 clones; under 95% of them occurred a single time. Of the sample, approximately 4.6% falls within the top ten clones.

The time point label, read with the paper, signifies: about 28 days (+/-7) after the second vaccine dose. AZD1222 recipients whose second dose came at about 4 weeks and those whose second dose came at about 12 weeks were combined into one group, since spike-specific TCR depth and breadth did not differ between the two schedules. Vaccinee samples came from UK trials COV001 and COV002, including a single-blind randomized controlled phase 2/3 trial of AZD1222 (ChAdOx1 nCoV-19) in healthy adults. For TCRbeta chain sequencing, PBMC samples from trial participants were taken at day 0 and at day 28 after the second dose.

This TCR derives from an adult who received the AZD1222 COVID-19 vaccine. The rearranged segments are TRBV24-1 and TRBJ2-2, with the D segment identity uncertain. Sequences were derived from peripheral blood, sampled 28 days after the second AZD1222 dose. The CDR3 region: CATSDASSGTNTGELFF. The DNA sequence follows: TGTGCCACCAGTGATGCCTCTTCGGGCACGAACACCGGGGAGCTGTTTTTT.